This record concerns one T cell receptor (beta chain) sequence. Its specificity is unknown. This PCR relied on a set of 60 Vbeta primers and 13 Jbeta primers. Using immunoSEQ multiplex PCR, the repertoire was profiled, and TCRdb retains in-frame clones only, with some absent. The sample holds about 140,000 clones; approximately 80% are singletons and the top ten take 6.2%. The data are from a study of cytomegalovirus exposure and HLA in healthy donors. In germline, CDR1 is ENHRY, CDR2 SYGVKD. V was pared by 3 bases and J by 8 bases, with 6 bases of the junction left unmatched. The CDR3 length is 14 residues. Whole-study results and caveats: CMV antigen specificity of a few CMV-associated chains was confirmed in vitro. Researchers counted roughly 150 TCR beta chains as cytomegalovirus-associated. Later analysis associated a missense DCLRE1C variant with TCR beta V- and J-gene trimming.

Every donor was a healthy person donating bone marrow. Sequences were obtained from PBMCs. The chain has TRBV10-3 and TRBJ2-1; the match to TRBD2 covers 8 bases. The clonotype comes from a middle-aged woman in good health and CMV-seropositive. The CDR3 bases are TGTGCCATCAGTGAAGCGGGAGTAGTGGATGAGCAGTTCTTC. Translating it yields CAISEAGVVDEQFF.